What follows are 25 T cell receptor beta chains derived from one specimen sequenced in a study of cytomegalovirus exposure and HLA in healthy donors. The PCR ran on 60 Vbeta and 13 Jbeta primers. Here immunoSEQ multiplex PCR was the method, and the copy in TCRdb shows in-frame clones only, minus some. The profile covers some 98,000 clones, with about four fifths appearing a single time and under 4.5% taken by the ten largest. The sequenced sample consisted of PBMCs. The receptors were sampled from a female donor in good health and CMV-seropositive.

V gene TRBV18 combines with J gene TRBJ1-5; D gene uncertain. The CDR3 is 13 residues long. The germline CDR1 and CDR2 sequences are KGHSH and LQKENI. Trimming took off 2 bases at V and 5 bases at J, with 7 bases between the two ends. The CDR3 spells CASSPTRDQPQHF. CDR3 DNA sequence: TGTGCCAGCTCACCAACTCGGGATCAGCCCCAGCATTTT.

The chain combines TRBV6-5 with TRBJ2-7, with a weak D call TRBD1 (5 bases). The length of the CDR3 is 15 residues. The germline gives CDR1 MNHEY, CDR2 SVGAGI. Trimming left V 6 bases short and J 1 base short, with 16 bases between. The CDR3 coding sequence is TGTGCCAGCAGAAAGGGGCTAGATCGGTCCTACGAGCAGTACTTC. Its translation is CASRKGLDRSYEQYF.

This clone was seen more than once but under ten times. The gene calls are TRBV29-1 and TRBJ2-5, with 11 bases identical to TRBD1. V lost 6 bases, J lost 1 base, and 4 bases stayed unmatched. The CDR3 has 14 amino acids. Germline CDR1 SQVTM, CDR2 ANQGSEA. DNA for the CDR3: TGCAGCGTCACGGGGACAGGGGGCCAAGAGACCCAGTACTTC. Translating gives CSVTGTGGQETQYF.

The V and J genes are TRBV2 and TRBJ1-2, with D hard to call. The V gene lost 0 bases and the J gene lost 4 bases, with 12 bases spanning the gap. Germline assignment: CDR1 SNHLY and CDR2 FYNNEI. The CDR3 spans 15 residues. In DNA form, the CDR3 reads TGTGCCAGCAGTGAAGCGCTCGCAGCGCCCTATGGCTACACCTTC. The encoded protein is CASSEALAAPYGYTF. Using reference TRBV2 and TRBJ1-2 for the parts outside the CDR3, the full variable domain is EPEVTQTPSHQVTQMGQEVILRCVPISNHLYFYWYRQILGQKVEFLVSFYNNEISEKSEIFDDQFSVERPDGSNFTLKIRSTKLEDSAMYFCASSEALAAPYGYTFGSGTRLTVV.

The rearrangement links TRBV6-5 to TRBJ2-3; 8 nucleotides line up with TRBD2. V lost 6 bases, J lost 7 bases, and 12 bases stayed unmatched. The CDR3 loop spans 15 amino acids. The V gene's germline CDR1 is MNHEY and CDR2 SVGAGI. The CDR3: CASSSSGGLANTQYF. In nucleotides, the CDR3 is TGTGCCAGCAGCTCAAGCGGGGGCCTCGCCAATACGCAGTATTTT.

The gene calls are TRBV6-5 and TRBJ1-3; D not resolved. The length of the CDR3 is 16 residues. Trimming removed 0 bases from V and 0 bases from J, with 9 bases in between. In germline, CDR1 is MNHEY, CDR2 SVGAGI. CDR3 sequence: CASSYSSGLSGNTIYF. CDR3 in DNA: TGTGCCAGCAGTTACTCGTCAGGACTCTCTGGAAACACCATATATTTT.

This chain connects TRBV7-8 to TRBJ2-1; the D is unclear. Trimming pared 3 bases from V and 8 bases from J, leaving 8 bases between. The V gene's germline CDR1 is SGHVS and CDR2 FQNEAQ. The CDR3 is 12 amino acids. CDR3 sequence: CASSFDRDEQFF. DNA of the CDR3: TGTGCCAGCAGCTTTGACCGGGATGAGCAGTTCTTC.

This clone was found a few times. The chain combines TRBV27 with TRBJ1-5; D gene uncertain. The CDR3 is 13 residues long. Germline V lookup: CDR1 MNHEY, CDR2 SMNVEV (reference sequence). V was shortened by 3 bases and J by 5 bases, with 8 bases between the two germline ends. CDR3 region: CASSFGEDQPQHF. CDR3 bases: TGTGCCAGCAGTTTCGGTGAGGATCAGCCCCAGCATTTT.

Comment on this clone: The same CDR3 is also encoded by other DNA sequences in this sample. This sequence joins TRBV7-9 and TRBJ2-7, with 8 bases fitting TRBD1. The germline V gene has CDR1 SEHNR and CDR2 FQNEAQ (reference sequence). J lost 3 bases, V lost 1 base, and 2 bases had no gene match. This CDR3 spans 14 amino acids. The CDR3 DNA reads TGTGCCAGCAGCTTAGGAGGACAGGGCTACGAGCAGTACTTC. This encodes CASSLGGQGYEQYF. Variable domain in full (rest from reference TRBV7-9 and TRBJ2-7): DTGVSQNPRHKITKRGQNVTFRCDPISEHNRLYWYRQTLGQGPEFLTYFQNEAQLEKSRLLSDRFSAERPKGSFSTLEIQRTEQGDSAMYLCASSLGGQGYEQYFGPGTRLTVT.

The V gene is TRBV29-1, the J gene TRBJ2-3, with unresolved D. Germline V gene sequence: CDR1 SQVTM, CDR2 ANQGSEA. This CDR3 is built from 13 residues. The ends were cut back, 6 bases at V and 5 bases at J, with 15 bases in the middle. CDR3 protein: CSVSLSLGDTQYF. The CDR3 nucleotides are TGCAGCGTCTCTCTTAGCCTAGGAGATACGCAGTATTTT.

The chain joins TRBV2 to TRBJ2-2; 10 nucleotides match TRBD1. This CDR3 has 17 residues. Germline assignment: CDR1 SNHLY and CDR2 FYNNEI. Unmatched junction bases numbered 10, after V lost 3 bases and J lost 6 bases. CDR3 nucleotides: TGTGCCAGCAGTGACATCCGGGACAGGGGTATTTCCGGGGAGCTGTTTTTT. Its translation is CASSDIRDRGISGELFF.

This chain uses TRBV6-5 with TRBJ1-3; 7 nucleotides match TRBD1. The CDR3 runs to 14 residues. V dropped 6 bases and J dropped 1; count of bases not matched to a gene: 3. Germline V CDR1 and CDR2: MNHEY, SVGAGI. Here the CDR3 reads CASREDRSGNTIYF. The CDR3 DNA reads TGTGCCAGCAGGGAGGACAGGTCTGGAAACACCATATATTTT.

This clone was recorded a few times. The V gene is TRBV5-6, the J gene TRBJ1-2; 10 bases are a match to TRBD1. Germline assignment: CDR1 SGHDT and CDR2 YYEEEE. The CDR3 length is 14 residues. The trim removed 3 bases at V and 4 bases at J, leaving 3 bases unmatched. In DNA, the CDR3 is TGTGCCAGCAGCTCCGGGACAGGGGTCTATGGCTACACCTTC. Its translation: CASSSGTGVYGYTF.

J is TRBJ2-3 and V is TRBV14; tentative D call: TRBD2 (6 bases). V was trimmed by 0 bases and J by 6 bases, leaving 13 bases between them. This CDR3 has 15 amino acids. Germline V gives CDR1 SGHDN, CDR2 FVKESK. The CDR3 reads CASSQEELARDTQYF. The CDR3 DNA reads TGTGCCAGCAGCCAAGAGGAACTAGCAAGGGATACGCAGTATTTT. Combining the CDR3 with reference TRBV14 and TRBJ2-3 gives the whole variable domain EAGVTQFPSHSVIEKGQTVTLRCDPISGHDNLYWYRRVMGKEIKFLLHFVKESKQDESGMPNNRFLAERTGGTYSTLKVQPAELEDSGVYFCASSQEELARDTQYFGPGTRLTVL.

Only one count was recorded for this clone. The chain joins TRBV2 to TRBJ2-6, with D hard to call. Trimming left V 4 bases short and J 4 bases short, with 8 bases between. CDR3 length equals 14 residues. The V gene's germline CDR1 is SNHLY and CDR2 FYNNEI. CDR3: CASSASLGANVLTF. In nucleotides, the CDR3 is TGTGCCAGCAGTGCCTCTCTGGGGGCCAACGTCCTGACTTTC.

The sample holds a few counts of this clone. In DNA form, the CDR3 reads TGTGCCAGCAGCGCCGGAGACAGGGCAAGGGAAAAACTGTTTTTT. Its protein is CASSAGDRAREKLFF. V and J are TRBV5-4 and TRBJ1-4; 7 nucleotides align to TRBD1. The germline V gene encodes CDR1 SGHNT and CDR2 YYREEE (reference sequence). The V segment lost 4 bases and the J segment 8 bases; nucleotides outside the gene matches: 11. This CDR3 region has 15 residues.

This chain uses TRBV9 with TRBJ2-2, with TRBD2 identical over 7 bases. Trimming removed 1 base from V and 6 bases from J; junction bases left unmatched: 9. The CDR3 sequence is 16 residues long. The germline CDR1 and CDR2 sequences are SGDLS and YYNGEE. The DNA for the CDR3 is TGTGCCAGCAGCGTATTCGACCAAGCGGGATCCGGGGAGCTGTTTTTT. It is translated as CASSVFDQAGSGELFF.

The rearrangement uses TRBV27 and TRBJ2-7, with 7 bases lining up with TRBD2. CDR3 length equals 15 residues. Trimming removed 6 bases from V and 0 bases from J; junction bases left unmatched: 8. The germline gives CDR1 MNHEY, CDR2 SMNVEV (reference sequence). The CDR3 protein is CASSLSGAYSYEQYF. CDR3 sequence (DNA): TGTGCCAGCAGCCTCAGCGGGGCGTACTCCTACGAGCAGTACTTC.

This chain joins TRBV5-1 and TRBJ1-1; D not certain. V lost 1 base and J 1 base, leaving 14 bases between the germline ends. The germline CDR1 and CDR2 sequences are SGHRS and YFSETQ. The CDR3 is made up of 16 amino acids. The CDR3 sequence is CASSLTMGARNTEAFF. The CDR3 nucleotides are TGCGCCAGCAGCTTGACAATGGGAGCCCGGAACACTGAAGCTTTCTTT.

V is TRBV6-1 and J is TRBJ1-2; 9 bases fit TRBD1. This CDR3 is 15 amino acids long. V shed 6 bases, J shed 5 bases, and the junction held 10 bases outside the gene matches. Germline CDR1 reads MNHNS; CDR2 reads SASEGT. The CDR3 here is CASRDLGDRVYGYTF. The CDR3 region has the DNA TGTGCCAGCAGGGACCTTGGGGACAGGGTGTATGGCTACACCTTC.

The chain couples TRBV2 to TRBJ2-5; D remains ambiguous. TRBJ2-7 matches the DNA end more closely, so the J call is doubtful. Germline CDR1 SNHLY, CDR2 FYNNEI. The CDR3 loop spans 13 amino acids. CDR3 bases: TGTGCCAGCGGTCTGACTCGCTCCTACGAGCAGTACTTC. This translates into CASGLTRSYEQYF.

CDR3 protein: CASSIVTPRAGELFF. In DNA form, the CDR3 reads TGTGCCAGTAGTATTGTGACCCCGAGGGCCGGGGAGCTGTTTTTT. V gene TRBV19 combines with J gene TRBJ2-2, with a weak D call TRBD2 (5 bases). The CDR3 spans 15 residues. Germline-derived CDR1 and CDR2 are LNHDA and SQIVND (reference sequence). The germline V and J ends were trimmed by 3 bases and 6 bases, with 14 bases remaining between them. The full variable domain, rest sourced from reference TRBV19 and TRBJ2-2, is DGGITQSPKYLFRKEGQNVTLSCEQNLNHDAMYWYRQDPGQGLRLIYYSQIVNDFQKGDIAEGYSVSREKKESFPLTVTSAQKNPTAFYLCASSIVTPRAGELFFGEGSRLTVL.

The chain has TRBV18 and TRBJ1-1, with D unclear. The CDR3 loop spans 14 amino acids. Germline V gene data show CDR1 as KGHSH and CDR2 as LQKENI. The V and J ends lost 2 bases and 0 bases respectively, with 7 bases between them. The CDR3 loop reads CASSPKNLNTEAFF. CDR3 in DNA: TGTGCCAGCTCACCAAAAAACTTGAACACTGAAGCTTTCTTT. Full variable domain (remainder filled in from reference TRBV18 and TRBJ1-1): NAGVMQNPRHLVRRRGQEARLRCSPMKGHSHVYWYRQLPEEGLKFMVYLQKENIIDESGMPKERFSAEFPKEGPSILRIQQVVRGDSAAYFCASSPKNLNTEAFFGQGTRLTVV.

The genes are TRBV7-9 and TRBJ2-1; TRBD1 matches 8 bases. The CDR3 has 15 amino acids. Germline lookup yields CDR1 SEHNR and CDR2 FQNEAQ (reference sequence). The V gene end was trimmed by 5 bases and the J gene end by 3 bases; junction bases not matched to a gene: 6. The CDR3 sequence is CASSLRQGFYNEQFF. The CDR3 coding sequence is TGTGCCAGCAGCCTGCGACAGGGGTTCTACAATGAGCAGTTCTTC.

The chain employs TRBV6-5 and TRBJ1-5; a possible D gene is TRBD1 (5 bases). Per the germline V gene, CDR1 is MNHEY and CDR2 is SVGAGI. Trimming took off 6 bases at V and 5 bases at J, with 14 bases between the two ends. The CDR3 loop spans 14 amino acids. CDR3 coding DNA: TGTGCCAGCAGCTCCACAGGCGTCGATCAGCCCCAGCATTTT. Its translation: CASSSTGVDQPQHF.